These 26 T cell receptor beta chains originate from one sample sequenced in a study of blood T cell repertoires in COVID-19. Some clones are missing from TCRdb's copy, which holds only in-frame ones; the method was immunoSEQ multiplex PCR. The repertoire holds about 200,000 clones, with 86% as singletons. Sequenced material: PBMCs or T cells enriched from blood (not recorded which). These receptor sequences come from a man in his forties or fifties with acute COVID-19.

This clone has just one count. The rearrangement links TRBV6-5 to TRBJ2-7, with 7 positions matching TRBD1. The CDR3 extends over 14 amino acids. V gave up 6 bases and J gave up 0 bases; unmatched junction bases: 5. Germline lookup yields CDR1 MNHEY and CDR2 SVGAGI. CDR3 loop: CASRNRGRSYEQYF. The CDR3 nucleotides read TGTGCCAGCAGGAACAGGGGTCGCTCCTACGAGCAGTACTTC.

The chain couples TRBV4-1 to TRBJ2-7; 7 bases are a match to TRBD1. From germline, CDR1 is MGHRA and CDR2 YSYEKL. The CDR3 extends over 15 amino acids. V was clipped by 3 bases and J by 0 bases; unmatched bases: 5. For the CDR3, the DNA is TGCGCCAGCAGCCAGCAGGACAGGATCTCCTACGAGCAGTACTTC. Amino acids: CASSQQDRISYEQYF.

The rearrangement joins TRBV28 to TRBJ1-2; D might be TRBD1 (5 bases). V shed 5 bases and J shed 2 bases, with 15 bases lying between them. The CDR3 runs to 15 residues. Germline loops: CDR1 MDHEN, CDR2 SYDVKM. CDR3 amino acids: CASSREGRWNYGYTF. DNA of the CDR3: TGTGCCAGCAGTCGGGAGGGGAGGTGGAACTATGGCTACACCTTC.

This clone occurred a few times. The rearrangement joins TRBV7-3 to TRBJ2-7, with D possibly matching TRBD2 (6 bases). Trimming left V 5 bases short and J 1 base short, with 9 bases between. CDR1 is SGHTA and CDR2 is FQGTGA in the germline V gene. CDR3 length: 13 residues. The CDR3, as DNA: TGTGCCAGCAGCCGGGACTTATCCTACGAGCAGTACTTC. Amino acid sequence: CASSRDLSYEQYF.

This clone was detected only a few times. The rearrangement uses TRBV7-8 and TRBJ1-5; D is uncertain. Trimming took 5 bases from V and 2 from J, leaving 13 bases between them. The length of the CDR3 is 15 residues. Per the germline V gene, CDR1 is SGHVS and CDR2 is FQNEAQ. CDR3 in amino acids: CASSPFRRRNQPQHF. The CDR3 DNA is TGTGCCAGCAGCCCTTTTAGGAGGCGCAATCAGCCCCAGCATTTT.

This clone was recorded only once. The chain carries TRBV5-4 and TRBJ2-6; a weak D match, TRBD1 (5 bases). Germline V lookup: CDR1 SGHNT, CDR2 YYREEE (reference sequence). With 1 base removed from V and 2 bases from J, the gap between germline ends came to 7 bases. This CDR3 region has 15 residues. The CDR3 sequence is CASSLLGPGANVLTF. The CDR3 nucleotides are TGTGCCAGCAGCTTGCTGGGGCCTGGGGCCAACGTCCTGACTTTC. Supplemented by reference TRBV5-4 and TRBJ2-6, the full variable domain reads ETGVTQSPTHLIKTRGQQVTLRCSSQSGHNTVSWYQQALGQGPQFIFQYYREEENGRGNFPPRFSGLQFPNYSSELNVNALELDDSALYLCASSLLGPGANVLTFGAGSRLTVL.

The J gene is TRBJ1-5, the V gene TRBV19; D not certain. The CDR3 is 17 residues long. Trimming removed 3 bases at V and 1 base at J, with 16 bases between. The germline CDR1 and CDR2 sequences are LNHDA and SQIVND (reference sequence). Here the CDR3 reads CASSIEVSPRSNQPQHF. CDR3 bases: TGTGCCAGTAGTATCGAGGTGTCCCCACGAAGCAATCAGCCCCAGCATTTT.

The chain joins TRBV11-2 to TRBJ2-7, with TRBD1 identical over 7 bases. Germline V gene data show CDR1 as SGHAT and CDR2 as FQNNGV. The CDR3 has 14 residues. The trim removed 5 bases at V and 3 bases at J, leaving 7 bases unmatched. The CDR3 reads CASSPQTGHYEQYF. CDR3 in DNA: TGTGCCAGCAGCCCCCAGACAGGGCACTACGAGCAGTACTTC.

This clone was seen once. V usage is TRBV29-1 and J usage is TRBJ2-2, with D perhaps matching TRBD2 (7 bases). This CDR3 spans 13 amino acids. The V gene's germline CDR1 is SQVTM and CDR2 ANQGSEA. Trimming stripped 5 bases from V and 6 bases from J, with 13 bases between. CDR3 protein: CSVLRGGAGELFF. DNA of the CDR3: TGCAGCGTTCTCCGAGGGGGGGCCGGGGAGCTGTTTTTT.

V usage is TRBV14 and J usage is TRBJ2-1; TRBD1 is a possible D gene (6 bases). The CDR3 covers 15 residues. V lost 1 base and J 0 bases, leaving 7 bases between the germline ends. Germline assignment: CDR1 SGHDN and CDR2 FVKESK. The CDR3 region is CASSQGTVSYNEQFF. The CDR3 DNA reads TGTGCCAGCAGCCAAGGGACAGTCTCCTACAATGAGCAGTTCTTC.

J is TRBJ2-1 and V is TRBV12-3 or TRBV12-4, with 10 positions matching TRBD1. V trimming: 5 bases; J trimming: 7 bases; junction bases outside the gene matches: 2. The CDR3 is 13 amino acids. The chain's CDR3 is CASSRQGANEQFF. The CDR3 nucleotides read TGTGCCAGCAGTAGACAGGGGGCTAATGAGCAGTTCTTC.

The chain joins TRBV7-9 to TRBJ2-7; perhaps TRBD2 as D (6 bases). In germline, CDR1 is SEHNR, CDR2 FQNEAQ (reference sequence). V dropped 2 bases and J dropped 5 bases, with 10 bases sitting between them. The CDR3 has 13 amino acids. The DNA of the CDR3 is TGTGCCAGCAGCTTAATGGGGGGAGACGAGCAGTACTTC. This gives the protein CASSLMGGDEQYF.

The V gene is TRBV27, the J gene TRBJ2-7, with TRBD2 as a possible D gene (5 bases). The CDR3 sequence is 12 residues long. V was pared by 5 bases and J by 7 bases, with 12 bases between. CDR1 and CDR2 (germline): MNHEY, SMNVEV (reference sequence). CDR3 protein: CASSPTKREQYF. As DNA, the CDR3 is TGTGCCAGCAGTCCCACCAAGCGGGAGCAGTACTTC.

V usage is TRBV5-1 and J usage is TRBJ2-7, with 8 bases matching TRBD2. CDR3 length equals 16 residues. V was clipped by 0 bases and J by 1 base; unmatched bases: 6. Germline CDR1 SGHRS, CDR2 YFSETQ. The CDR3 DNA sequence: TGCGCCAGCAGCTTGGGGTTGAGCGGGAGATCCTACGAGCAGTACTTC. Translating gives CASSLGLSGRSYEQYF.

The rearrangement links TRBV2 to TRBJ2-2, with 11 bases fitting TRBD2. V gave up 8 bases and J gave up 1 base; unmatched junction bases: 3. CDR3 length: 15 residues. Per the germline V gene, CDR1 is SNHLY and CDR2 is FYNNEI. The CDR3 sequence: CASLTSGGNTGELFF. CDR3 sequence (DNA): TGTGCCAGCCTTACTAGCGGGGGGAACACCGGGGAGCTGTTTTTT. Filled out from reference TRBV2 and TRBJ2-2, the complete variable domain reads EPEVTQTPSHQVTQMGQEVILRCVPISNHLYFYWYRQILGQKVEFLVSFYNNEISEKSEIFDDQFSVERPDGSNFTLKIRSTKLEDSAMYFCASLTSGGNTGELFFGEGSRLTVL.

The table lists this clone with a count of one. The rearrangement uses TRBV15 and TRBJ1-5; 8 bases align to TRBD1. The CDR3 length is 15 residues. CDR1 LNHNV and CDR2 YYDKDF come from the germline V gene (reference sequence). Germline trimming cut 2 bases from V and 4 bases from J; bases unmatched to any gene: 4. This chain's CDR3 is CATSRSRDRNQPQHF. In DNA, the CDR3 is TGTGCCACCAGCAGAAGTCGGGACAGGAATCAGCCCCAGCATTTT.

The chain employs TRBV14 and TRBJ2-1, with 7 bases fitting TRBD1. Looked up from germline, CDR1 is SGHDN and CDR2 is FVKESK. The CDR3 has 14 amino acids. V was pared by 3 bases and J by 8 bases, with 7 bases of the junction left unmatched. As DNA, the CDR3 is TGTGCCAGCAGCCATGTTGGAACAGGGGATGAGCAGTTCTTC. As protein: CASSHVGTGDEQFF.

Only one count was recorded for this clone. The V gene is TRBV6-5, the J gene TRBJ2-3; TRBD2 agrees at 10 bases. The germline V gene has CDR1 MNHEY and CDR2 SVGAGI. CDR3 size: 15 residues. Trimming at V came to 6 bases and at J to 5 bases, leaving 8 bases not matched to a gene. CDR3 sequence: CASSRGLADLDTQYF. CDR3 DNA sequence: TGTGCCAGCAGCCGAGGACTAGCGGATTTAGATACGCAGTATTTT.

This CDR3 is CASSAGTGNQPQHF. CDR3 nucleotide sequence: TGCGCCAGCAGTGCTGGGACAGGGAATCAGCCCCAGCATTTT. This rearrangement joins TRBV10-1 to TRBJ1-5; 9 bases agree with TRBD1. With 4 bases clipped from V and 4 bases from J, the junction kept 2 bases outside the gene matches. CDR3 length: 14 amino acids. In germline, CDR1 is WNHNN, CDR2 SYGVQD (reference sequence).

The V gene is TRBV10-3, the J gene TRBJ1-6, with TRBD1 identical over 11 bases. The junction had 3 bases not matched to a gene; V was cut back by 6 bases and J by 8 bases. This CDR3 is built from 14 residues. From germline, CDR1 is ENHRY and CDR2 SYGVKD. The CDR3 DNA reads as TGTGCCATCAGACCGGGACAGGGGGATTCACCCCTCCACTTT. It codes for CAIRPGQGDSPLHF.

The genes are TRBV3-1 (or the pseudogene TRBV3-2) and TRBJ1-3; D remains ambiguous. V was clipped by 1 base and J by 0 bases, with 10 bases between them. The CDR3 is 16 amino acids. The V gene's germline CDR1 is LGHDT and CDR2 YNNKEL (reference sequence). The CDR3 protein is CASSQAREPSGNTIYF. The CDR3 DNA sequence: TGTGCCAGCAGCCAAGCCCGGGAACCCTCTGGAAACACCATATATTTT.

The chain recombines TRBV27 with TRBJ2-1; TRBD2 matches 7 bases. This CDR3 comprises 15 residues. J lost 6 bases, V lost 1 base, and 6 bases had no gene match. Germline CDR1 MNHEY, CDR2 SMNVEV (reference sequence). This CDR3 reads CASSLFSGGSNEQFF. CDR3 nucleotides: TGTGCCAGCAGTTTATTCTCCGGGGGGAGCAATGAGCAGTTCTTC.

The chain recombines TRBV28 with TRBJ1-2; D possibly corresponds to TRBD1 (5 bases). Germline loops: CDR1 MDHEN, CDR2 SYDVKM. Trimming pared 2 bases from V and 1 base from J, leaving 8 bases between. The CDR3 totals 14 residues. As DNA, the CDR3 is TGTGCCAGCAGTTTAGGCGGGGGTAACTATGGCTACACCTTC. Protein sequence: CASSLGGGNYGYTF.

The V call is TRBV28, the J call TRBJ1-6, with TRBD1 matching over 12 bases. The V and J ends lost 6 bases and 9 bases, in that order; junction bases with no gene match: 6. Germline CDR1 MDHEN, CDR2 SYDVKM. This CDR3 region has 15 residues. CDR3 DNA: TGTGCCAGCAGGGGACAGGGGGCCCAGGGTTCACCCCTCCACTTT. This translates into CASRGQGAQGSPLHF.

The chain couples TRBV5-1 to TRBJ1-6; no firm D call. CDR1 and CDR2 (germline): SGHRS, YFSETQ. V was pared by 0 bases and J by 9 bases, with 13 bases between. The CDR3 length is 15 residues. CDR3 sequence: CASSLDSPTLSPLHF. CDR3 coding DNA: TGCGCCAGCAGCTTGGACAGTCCAACACTTTCACCCCTCCACTTT.

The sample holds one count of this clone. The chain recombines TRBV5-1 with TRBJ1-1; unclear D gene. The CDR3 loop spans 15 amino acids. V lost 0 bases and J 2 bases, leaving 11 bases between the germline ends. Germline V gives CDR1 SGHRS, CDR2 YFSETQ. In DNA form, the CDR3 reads TGCGCCAGCAGCTTGGTTTCCGGCGGTAACACTGAAGCTTTCTTT. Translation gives CASSLVSGGNTEAFF.